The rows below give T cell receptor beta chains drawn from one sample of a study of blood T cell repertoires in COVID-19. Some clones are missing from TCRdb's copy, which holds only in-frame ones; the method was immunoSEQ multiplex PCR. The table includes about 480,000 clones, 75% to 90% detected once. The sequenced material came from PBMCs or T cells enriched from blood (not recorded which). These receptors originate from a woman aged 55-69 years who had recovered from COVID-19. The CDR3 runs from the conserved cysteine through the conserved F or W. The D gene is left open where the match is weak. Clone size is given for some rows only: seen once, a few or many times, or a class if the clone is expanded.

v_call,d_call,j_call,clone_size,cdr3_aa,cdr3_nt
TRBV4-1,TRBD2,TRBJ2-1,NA,CASSPKVLAGTLNEQFF,TGCGCCAGCAGCCCGAAGGTCCTAGCGGGGACCCTCAATGAGCAGTTCTTC
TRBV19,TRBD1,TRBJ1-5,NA,CASSIGSGQGSLLDQPQHF,TGTGCCAGTAGTATAGGCTCGGGACAGGGGTCGTTATTGGATCAGCCCCAGCATTTT
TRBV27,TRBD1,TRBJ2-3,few,CASSQTGGLDVTDTQYF,TGTGCCAGCAGTCAAACAGGGGGGTTAGATGTCACAGATACGCAGTATTTT
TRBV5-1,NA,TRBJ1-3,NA,CASSLRGGGNTIYF,TGCGCCAGCAGCTTGCGGGGTGGAGGAAACACCATATATTTT
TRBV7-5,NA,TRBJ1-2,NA,CARSLGQQRSNYGYTF,TGTGCCAGAAGCCTCGGACAGCAACGATCGAACTATGGCTACACCTTC
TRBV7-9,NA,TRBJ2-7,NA,CASSFSTHSVSSYEQYF,TGTGCCAGCAGCTTCTCAACTCACAGTGTTAGCTCCTACGAGCAGTACTTC
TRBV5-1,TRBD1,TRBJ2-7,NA,CASSLMGQNPYEQYF,TGCGCCAGCAGCTTAATGGGACAGAACCCCTACGAGCAGTACTTC
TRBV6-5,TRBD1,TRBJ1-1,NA,CASSRTGTASGAFF,TGTGCCAGCAGCCGAACCGGGACAGCCTCTGGAGCTTTCTTT
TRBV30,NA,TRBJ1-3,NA,CAWSQDSTGQQDTIYF,TGTGCCTGGAGTCAAGACTCGACAGGCCAGCAGGACACCATATATTTT
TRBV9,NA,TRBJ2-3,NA,CASSGGAYRTDTQYF,TGTGCCAGCAGCGGCGGGGCGTATCGCACAGATACGCAGTATTTT
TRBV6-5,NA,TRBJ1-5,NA,CASSYSIRDQPQHF,TGTGCCAGCAGTTACTCGATACGGGATCAGCCCCAGCATTTT
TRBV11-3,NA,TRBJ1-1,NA,CASRFARPGVPGTEAFF,TGTGCCAGCAGGTTTGCTAGACCGGGGGTCCCAGGGACTGAAGCTTTCTTT
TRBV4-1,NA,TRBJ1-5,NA,CASSHRWEGVDQPQHF,TGCGCCAGCAGCCACCGATGGGAGGGCGTAGATCAGCCCCAGCATTTT
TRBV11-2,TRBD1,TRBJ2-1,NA,CASTSYIRQGTYNEQFF,TGTGCCAGCACATCTTACATTCGACAGGGGACCTACAATGAGCAGTTCTTC
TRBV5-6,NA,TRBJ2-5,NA,CASSLMAGTQYF,TGTGCCAGCAGCTTGATGGCGGGGACCCAGTACTTC
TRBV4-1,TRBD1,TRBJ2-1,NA,CASTPQGDYNEQFF,TGCGCCAGCACGCCGCAGGGGGATTACAATGAGCAGTTCTTC
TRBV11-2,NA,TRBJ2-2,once,CASSLKGGTGELFF,TGTGCCAGCAGCTTAAAAGGAGGGACCGGGGAGCTGTTTTTT
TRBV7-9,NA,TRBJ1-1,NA,CASSVEGAGNFLNTEAFF,TGTGCCAGCAGCGTCGAAGGGGCAGGGAACTTCTTGAACACTGAAGCTTTCTTT
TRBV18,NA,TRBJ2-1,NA,CASSPPRVVTGLTGEQFF,TGTGCCAGCTCACCACCGAGGGTGGTGACAGGCCTTACGGGTGAGCAGTTCTTC
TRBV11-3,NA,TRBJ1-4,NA,CASSLGGGVASEKLFF,TGTGCCAGCAGCTTAGGGGGAGGGGTCGCCAGTGAAAAACTGTTTTTT
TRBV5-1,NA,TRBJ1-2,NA,CASSLDWSTPDGYTF,TGCGCCAGCAGCTTGGATTGGTCAACCCCGGATGGCTACACCTTC
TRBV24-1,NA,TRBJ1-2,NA,CATSDQGKDYTF,TGTGCCACCAGTGATCAGGGGAAGGATTACACCTTC
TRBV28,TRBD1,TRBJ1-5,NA,CASTTTGGPSNQPQHF,TGTGCCAGCACTACGACAGGGGGCCCTAGCAATCAGCCCCAGCATTTT
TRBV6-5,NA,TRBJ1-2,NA,CASTPQGYYGYTF,TGTGCCAGCACCCCTCAGGGGTACTATGGCTACACCTTC
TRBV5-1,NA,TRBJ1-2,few,CASSPGNSRYTF,TGCGCCAGCAGCCCGGGGAACTCCCGCTACACCTTC
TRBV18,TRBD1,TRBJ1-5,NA,CASSPGQGNQPQHF,TGTGCCAGCTCACCGGGACAGGGGAATCAGCCCCAGCATTTT
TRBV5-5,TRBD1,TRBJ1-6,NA,CASSPPDRAGSPLHF,TGTGCCAGCAGCCCGCCGGACAGGGCAGGTTCACCCCTCCACTTT
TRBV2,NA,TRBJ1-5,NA,CASSAEKNQPQHF,TGTGCCAGCAGCGCAGAAAAAAATCAGCCCCAGCATTTT
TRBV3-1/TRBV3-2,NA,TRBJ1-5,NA,CASSQNKAGQPQHF,TGTGCCAGCAGCCAAAACAAAGCAGGTCAGCCCCAGCATTTT
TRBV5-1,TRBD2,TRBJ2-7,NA,CASSFGGLAGKNYEQYF,TGCGCCAGCAGCTTCGGCGGACTAGCGGGGAAGAATTACGAGCAGTACTTC
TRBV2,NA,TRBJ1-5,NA,CASSGDSNQPQHF,TGTGCCAGCAGCGGAGATAGCAATCAGCCCCAGCATTTT
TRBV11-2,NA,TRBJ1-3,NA,CASSQGNTIYF,TGTGCCAGCAGCCAGGGAAACACCATATATTTT
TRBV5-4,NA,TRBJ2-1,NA,CASSLEGSYNEQFF,TGTGCCAGCAGCTTGGAGGGGTCCTACAATGAGCAGTTCTTC